This T cell receptor (beta chain) stems from a study of preoperative IRX-2 immunotherapy in early breast cancer. As to treatment: preoperative locoregional IRX-2 cytokine immunotherapy. Samples came from a phase Ib trial of preoperative locoregional IRX-2 cytokine immunotherapy. Clones were read by immunoSEQ multiplex PCR, and TCRdb kept only the in-frame ones, dropping some. This sample has 34,000 or so clones, with roughly 96% found just once. The V gene's germline CDR1 is MNHEY and CDR2 SMNVEV (reference sequence). Trimming took off 4 bases at V and 1 base at J, with 16 bases between the two ends. The CDR3 has 17 amino acids.

The rearrangement links TRBV27 to TRBJ2-2; TRBD1 or TRBD2 may be the D gene (5 bases each). Sampling was conducted from a patient treated with IRX-2 immunotherapy. This TCR derives from a human donor with breast cancer. CDR3 sequence (DNA): TGTGCCAGCAGTTCCTCAAGAGGGGCATGGAACACCGGGGAGCTGTTTTTT. The encoded protein is CASSSSRGAWNTGELFF.